This note documents a single T cell receptor beta chain sequence. This CDR3 is built from 15 residues. Germline CDR1 MNHGY, CDR2 SAAAGT. The V end was cut by 8 bases, the J end by 6 bases, with 21 bases between. Method: immunoSEQ multiplex PCR; TCRdb's copy keeps in-frame clones and lacks some. In the table there are around 95,000 clones, about nine tenths of which are singletons. This sample was included in a study of preoperative IRX-2 immunotherapy in early breast cancer. Treatment of the sample: preoperative locoregional IRX-2 cytokine immunotherapy. This chain uses TRBV6-8 with TRBJ2-3; TRBD1 or TRBD2 may be the D gene (5 bases each). This sequence was found in a human donor with breast cancer. Here the sequenced sample was tumor tissue, taken after IRX-2 immunotherapy. The CDR3 loop reads CASSRLRGPEDTQYF. As DNA, the CDR3 is TGTGCCAGCTCTCGTCTGAGGGGACCGGAGGATACGCAGTATTTT.